What follows are 7 T cell receptor beta chains derived from one specimen sequenced in a study of cytomegalovirus exposure and HLA in healthy donors. The PCR contained 60 Vbeta and 13 Jbeta primers. Profiling relied on immunoSEQ multiplex PCR, and the TCRdb table lists in-frame clones only, not all of them. The data contain more than 90,000 clones, roughly three quarters of them singletons. Sequencing was carried out using PBMCs. The source of these receptors is a female donor in good health and CMV-seronegative.

The chain has TRBV15 and TRBJ2-7, with TRBD2 matching 8 bases. Looked up from germline, CDR1 is LNHNV and CDR2 is YYDKDF (reference sequence). This CDR3 is built from 15 residues. V was clipped by 4 bases and J by 0 bases; unmatched bases: 5. CDR3 amino acids: CATSTPGTSSYEQYF. Written as DNA, the CDR3 is TGTGCCACCAGCACCCCCGGGACTAGCTCCTACGAGCAGTACTTC.

Regarding this clone: At the DNA level, this CDR3 is encoded by other sequences in the same sample as well. This chain uses TRBV7-9 with TRBJ1-2, with D perhaps TRBD1 (5 bases). V dropped 3 bases and J dropped 0 bases, with 14 bases sitting between them. The CDR3 is 16 amino acids. Germline V gene data show CDR1 as SEHNR and CDR2 as FQNEAQ (reference sequence). The CDR3 here is CASSLGGKPSNYGYTF. CDR3 nucleotides: TGTGCCAGCAGCTTGGGGGGGAAGCCTTCTAACTATGGCTACACCTTC.

The chain carries TRBV30 and TRBJ2-5; D is perhaps TRBD2 (5 bases). Trimming removed 4 bases from V and 2 bases from J, with 11 bases in between. The CDR3 has 13 residues. Germline CDR1 is GTSNPN and CDR2 is SVGIG (reference sequence). CDR3 DNA sequence: TGTGCCTGGACCTGGGAGATACAAGAGACCCAGTACTTC. Encoded protein: CAWTWEIQETQYF.

The chain carries TRBV7-3 and TRBJ2-4; 7 bases map to TRBD1. The CDR3 is 15 residues long. The junction had 3 bases not matched to a gene; V was cut back by 4 bases and J by 0 bases. The V gene's germline CDR1 is SGHTA and CDR2 FQGTGA. The CDR3 sequence: CASSSDRLAKNIQYF. CDR3 nucleotide sequence: TGTGCCAGCAGCTCGGACAGGCTAGCCAAAAACATTCAGTACTTC.

This clone was found once. This chain connects TRBV5-1 to TRBJ2-3; 7 bases map to TRBD1. The length of the CDR3 is 17 residues. With V trimmed by 0 bases and J by 0 bases, 7 bases remained unmatched. CDR1 is SGHRS, CDR2 YFSETQ, per germline. The DNA for the CDR3 is TGCGCCAGCAGCTTGGGCACGGGACAGCTCAGCACAGATACGCAGTATTTT. Translated, it gives CASSLGTGQLSTDTQYF.

The J gene is TRBJ1-5, the V gene TRBV27, with D maybe TRBD1 (5 bases). CDR3 length equals 14 residues. Trimming left V 6 bases short and J 6 bases short, with 15 bases between. Germline V CDR1 and CDR2: MNHEY, SMNVEV (reference sequence). The CDR3 DNA sequence: TGTGCCAGCAGCCCCGCGGGGGAGGTTCAGCCCCAGCATTTT. Translating it yields CASSPAGEVQPQHF.

The V gene is TRBV6-1, the J gene TRBJ1-3; perhaps TRBD1 as D (6 bases). V lost 4 bases, J lost 5 bases, and 12 bases lay in between. This CDR3 is built from 14 residues. Germline V CDR1 and CDR2: MNHNS, SASEGT. CDR3 sequence: CASSGRDIRNTIYF. CDR3 nucleotides: TGTGCCAGCAGTGGAAGGGACATACGAAACACCATATATTTT.